This T cell receptor beta chain was retrieved from a study of blood T cells in healthy people across ages. CDR3 length: 15 amino acids. From germline, CDR1 is SEHNR and CDR2 FQNEAQ (reference sequence). Through a sample-barcoded 5' primer and a J-beta primer mix, a second PCR was run for about 7 to 12 cycles. TCRdb itself ran the 5' RACE reads through MiXCR, one entry per CDR3 protein. The table records fewer than 2,000,000 distinct CDR3 sequences, roughly 30% of them present only once. Findings and caveats of the study: With donor CMV status unknown, expanded clonotype changes were possibly confounded. Across samples, TCR beta diversity tracked strongly with naive T cell percentage.

In regard to this clonotype: Its specificity is not known. One end of the junction does not line up with germline, which may come from a read error.

The sequence came from a woman aged 25 to 39 in good health. V is TRBV7-9 and J is TRBJ2-3; either TRBD1 or TRBD2 may fit D (5 bases each). Source material: blood. The CDR3 nucleotides are TGTGCCAGCAGCCCGGCATGGGGGACCACAGATACGCGGTATTTT. Amino acid sequence: CASSPAWGTTDTRYF.